These T cell receptor beta chains were read from a single sample in a study of PD-L1 blockade in urothelial cancer. TCRdb's table, derived via immunoSEQ multiplex PCR, lists solely in-frame clones and lacks some. The profile covers tens of thousands of clones, with approximately 80% appearing a single time and about 2.9% taken by the ten largest. Sample: PBMCs, taken around atezolizumab (anti-PD-L1) treatment. These receptors all come from a man aged 65 to 79 with urothelial cancer. The conserved cysteine and the conserved F or W are not part of the CDR3 here.

TRBV30 | 11 | AWSGNRGAEAF
TRBV30 | 10 | AWLAGGYEQY
TRBV15 | 14 | ATSRPGGDSGNTIY
TRBV2 | 13 | ASKVGVATNTEAF
TRBV6-5 | 11 | ASSYSPDQPQH
TRBV15 | 15 | ATSRDKRGTNTGELF
TRBV6-5 | 13 | ASSPRGSWGTEAF
TRBV19 | 14 | ASSGGQGVFNYGYT
TRBV5-1 | 12 | ASSVTQGDYGYT
TRBV10-3 | 12 | ATGPSGSNYGYT
TRBV18 | 13 | ASSPSGLAEGTQY
TRBV23-1 | 15 | ASSQSEGAGGYQPQH
TRBV11-2 | 12 | ASSLGLAVETQY
TRBV11-1 | 13 | ASSFGTGGTDTQY
TRBV5-1 | 11 | ASSLQGSGEQF
TRBV7-9 | 12 | ASSAGQANTEAF
TRBV19 | 11 | ASSILEGQPQH
TRBV19 | 12 | ASSTGSGANVLT
TRBV29-1 | 10 | SAGGLNQPQH
TRBV18 | 13 | ASSPGVSGANVLT
TRBV5-4 | 12 | ASSSKREADIQY
TRBV25-1 | 11 | ASRDTDPNGYT
TRBV6-5 | 14 | ASSYTGRGDIGGYT
TRBV5-1 | 12 | ASSRGGRVYEQY
TRBV29-1 | 12 | SVASSLTYNEQF
TRBV6-5 | 11 | ASRGRPVQPQH
TRBV5-4 | 12 | ASSSRDRRDTQY
TRBV7-2 | 13 | ASSLVARSNQPQH
TRBV2 | 11 | ASSGQGRSEQF
TRBV9 | 14 | ASSVGAGGRTDTQY
TRBV30 | 12 | AWSPGTSGYEQY
TRBV28 | 10 | ASSSSVYEQY
TRBV11-2 | 13 | ASSLTGAGSETQY
TRBV6-1 | 13 | ASSESGGRVGEQY
TRBV7-9 | 13 | ASSLGPTNTGELF
TRBV6-1 | 13 | ASATGTSGVYEQF
TRBV19 | 12 | ASSIPDRADTQY
TRBV2 | 14 | ASRCVPGQGCYEQY
TRBV5-5 | 12 | ASSPEVDTDTQY
TRBV2 | 14 | ASSGSSRVNTGELF
TRBV2 | 12 | ATGLATSTDTQY
TRBV6-5 | 12 | ASRRTSAHNEQF
TRBV5-1 | 10 | ASSAGTGEMF
TRBV11-2 | 14 | ASSLTRVVPTGELF
TRBV7-2 | 12 | ASSLGGNNQPQH
TRBV7-9 | 13 | ASSSSGTGGEKLF
TRBV29-1 | 13 | SVVGPSRGYNEQF
TRBV5-1 | 13 | ASSLGSVMNTEAF
TRBV28 | 14 | ASSPTGGATNEKLF
TRBV7-9 | 13 | ASSLSSMGGYEQY
TRBV20-1 | 9 | SPRGIEKLF
TRBV4-1 | 12 | ASSLQQGSNTIY
TRBV30 | 11 | AWTRDPYNEQF
TRBV10-2 | 11 | ASRLGQDNEQF
TRBV5-4 | 12 | ASSLDYREDEQY
TRBV5-1 | 12 | ASSPGNSNQPQH
TRBV9 | 11 | ASSRTSEYEQF
TRBV12-1 | 13 | ASSRGGQGNEKLF
TRBV6-4 | 13 | ASSTSGGTYNEQF
TRBV20-1 | 9 | SAMVAGEQF